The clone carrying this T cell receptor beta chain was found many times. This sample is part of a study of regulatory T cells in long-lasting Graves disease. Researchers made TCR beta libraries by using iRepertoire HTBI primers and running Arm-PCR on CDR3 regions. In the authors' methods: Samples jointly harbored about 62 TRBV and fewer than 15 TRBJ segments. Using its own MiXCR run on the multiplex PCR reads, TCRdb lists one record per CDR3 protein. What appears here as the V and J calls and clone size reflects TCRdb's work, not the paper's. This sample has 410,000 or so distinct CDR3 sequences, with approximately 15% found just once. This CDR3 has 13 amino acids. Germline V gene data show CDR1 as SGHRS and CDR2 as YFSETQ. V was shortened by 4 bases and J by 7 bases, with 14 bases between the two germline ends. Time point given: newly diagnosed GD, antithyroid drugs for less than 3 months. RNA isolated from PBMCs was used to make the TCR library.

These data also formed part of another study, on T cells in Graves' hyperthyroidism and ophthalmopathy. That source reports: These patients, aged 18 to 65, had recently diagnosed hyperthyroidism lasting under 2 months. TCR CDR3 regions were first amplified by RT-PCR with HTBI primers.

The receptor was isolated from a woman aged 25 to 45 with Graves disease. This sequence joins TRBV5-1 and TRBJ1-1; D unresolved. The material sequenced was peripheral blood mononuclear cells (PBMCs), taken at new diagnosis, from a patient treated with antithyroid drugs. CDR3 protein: CASSHPGRNEAFF. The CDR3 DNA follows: TGCGCCAGCAGCCACCCAGGACGGAATGAAGCTTTCTTT.